This T cell receptor beta chain is from a study of cytomegalovirus exposure and HLA in healthy donors. This clone was observed a single time. Germline CDR1 reads LGHNA; CDR2 reads YNFKEQ. V lost 5 bases and J lost 4; bases outside the gene matches: 15. This CDR3 spans 17 amino acids. Clones were read by immunoSEQ multiplex PCR, and TCRdb kept only the in-frame ones, dropping some. The table lists 110,000 or so clones, around 85% of them singletons. The TCR was taken from a man between 18 and 29 years old in good health and CMV-seropositive. The chain has TRBV4-2 and TRBJ2-3; 7 bases map to TRBD1. Material for sequencing was PBMCs. The CDR3 coding sequence is TGTGCCAGCAGCGCCCTGACAGGGATTTTTGCCCCAGATACGCAGTATTTT. Amino acids: CASSALTGIFAPDTQYF.